Below, 14 T cell receptor beta chains from the same sample are listed, as sequenced in a study of blood T cell repertoires in COVID-19. Repertoires were generated with immunoSEQ multiplex PCR, while TCRdb's copy carries only in-frame clones and drops some. The profile shows under 200,000 clones, roughly 90% of them singletons. The sample was peripheral blood. Every receptor here comes from a man between 18 and 35 years old with active or convalescent COVID-19.

This chain joins TRBV3-1 (or the pseudogene TRBV3-2) and TRBJ1-2; 8 nucleotides agree with TRBD1. The V segment lost 3 bases and the J segment 2 bases; nucleotides outside the gene matches: 5. Germline assignment: CDR1 LGHDT and CDR2 YNNKEL (reference sequence). This CDR3 has 15 amino acids. Here the CDR3 DNA reads TGTGCCAGCAGCCACTCAGGACAGGGAAACTATGGCTACACCTTC. This encodes CASSHSGQGNYGYTF.

The rearrangement joins TRBV7-2 to TRBJ1-5, with 9 nucleotides matching TRBD1. The CDR3 totals 15 residues. CDR1 is SGHTA, CDR2 FQGNSA, per germline. Trimming took 1 base from V and 7 from J; bases not matched to a gene: 5. The CDR3 bases are TGTGCCAGCAGCTTAGACGGACAGGGGTACCAGCCCCAGCATTTT. Residues: CASSLDGQGYQPQHF.

J is TRBJ2-1 and V is TRBV7-9; 12 nucleotides match TRBD2. The CDR3 runs 14 residues. Per the germline V gene, CDR1 is SEHNR and CDR2 is FQNEAQ (reference sequence). The V gene end was trimmed by 5 bases and the J gene end by 15 bases; junction bases not matched to a gene: 11. CDR3 bases: TGTGCCAGCAGCCCAAGTACGCTAGCGGGAGGGGGGTTCTTC. Encoded protein: CASSPSTLAGGGFF. The whole variable domain, filled in from reference TRBV7-9 and TRBJ2-1, reads DTGVSQNPRHKITKRGQNVTFRCDPISEHNRLYWYRQTLGQGPEFLTYFQNEAQLEKSRLLSDRFSAERPKGSFSTLEIQRTEQGDSAMYLCASSPSTLAGGGFFGPGTRLTVL.

The chain employs TRBV4-3 and TRBJ2-7, with D possibly matching TRBD2 (5 bases). V lost 1 base, J lost 3 bases, and 16 bases lay in between. Germline CDR1 reads LGHNA; CDR2 reads YSLEER. The CDR3 is made up of 16 amino acids. The CDR3 region is CASSQGVRGIDYEQYF. In nucleotides, the CDR3 is TGCGCCAGCAGCCAAGGGGTCAGAGGGATCGACTACGAGCAGTACTTC.

This clone turned up a few times. The same CDR3 arises from other DNA sequences in this sample as well. The V and J genes are TRBV12-3 or TRBV12-4 and TRBJ1-2, with 8 bases fitting TRBD1. Unmatched junction bases numbered 3, after V lost 5 bases and J lost 4 bases. The CDR3 covers 13 residues. As DNA, the CDR3 is TGTGCCAGCAGTCCCACAGGGGGCTATGGCTACACCTTC. Translating gives CASSPTGGYGYTF.

The rearrangement uses TRBV7-9 and TRBJ2-1, with 10 positions matching TRBD2. The length of the CDR3 is 15 residues. CDR1 is SEHNR and CDR2 is FQNEAQ in the germline V gene (reference sequence). The J segment lost 4 bases and the V segment lost 5 bases, leaving 5 bases of the junction unmatched. CDR3 amino acids: CASSPTSGLYNEQFF. In DNA form, the CDR3 reads TGTGCCAGCAGCCCGACTAGCGGGCTGTACAATGAGCAGTTCTTC.

This clone was picked up a small number of times. This rearrangement joins TRBV7-9 to TRBJ1-2; 8 bases agree with TRBD1. The junction had 10 bases not matched to a gene; V was cut back by 8 bases and J by 2 bases. The CDR3 is 15 amino acids. Germline-derived CDR1 and CDR2 are SEHNR and FQNEAQ (reference sequence). The CDR3 reads CASEVQGAANYGYTF. DNA of the CDR3: TGTGCCAGCGAGGTTCAGGGGGCGGCCAACTATGGCTACACCTTC.

The chain uses TRBV7-2 and TRBJ2-1, with D possibly TRBD2 on 5 matching bases. The CDR3 length is 16 residues. The germline V gene has CDR1 SGHTA and CDR2 FQGNSA. Trimming left V 0 bases short and J 4 bases short, with 13 bases between. CDR3 nucleotides: TGTGCCAGCAGCTTAGCGTTCGTAGCGACTTACAATGAGCAGTTCTTC. Protein sequence: CASSLAFVATYNEQFF.

The V gene is TRBV12-3 or TRBV12-4, the J gene TRBJ1-4; D is unresolved. V gave up 3 bases and J gave up 10 bases, with 12 bases separating them. The CDR3 sequence is 13 residues long. Written as DNA, the CDR3 is TGTGCCAGCAGTTTTGCGGGGAAGGGAAAACTGTTTTTT. Translated: CASSFAGKGKLFF.

The chain links TRBV15 to TRBJ2-7, with 7 bases matching TRBD1. From germline, CDR1 is LNHNV and CDR2 YYDKDF (reference sequence). The CDR3 is made up of 14 amino acids. V shed 0 bases and J 6 bases; nucleotides not matched to a gene: 5. The CDR3 loop reads CATSRDFSGGEQYF. The CDR3 DNA follows: TGTGCCACCAGCAGAGATTTTTCAGGGGGCGAGCAGTACTTC.

The rearrangement uses TRBV30 and TRBJ1-6; perhaps TRBD1 as D (5 bases). CDR1 GTSNPN and CDR2 SVGIG come from the germline V gene (reference sequence). This CDR3 region has 16 residues. Deletions cut 4 bases from V and 6 bases from J, with 19 bases between. The CDR3 DNA reads TGTGCCTGGATGGGGCAGGGTGGAATATCTAATTCACCCCTCCACTTT. Its translation is CAWMGQGGISNSPLHF.

The chain uses TRBV3-1 (or the pseudogene TRBV3-2) and TRBJ2-1; TRBD2 is a possible D gene (6 bases). The germline V gene has CDR1 LGHDT and CDR2 YNNKEL (reference sequence). The CDR3 covers 15 residues. V dropped 1 base and J dropped 6 bases, with 13 bases sitting between them. CDR3 loop: CASSQALAVGNEQFF. DNA for the CDR3: TGTGCCAGCAGCCAAGCACTAGCAGTCGGCAATGAGCAGTTCTTC.

The rearrangement uses TRBV29-1 and TRBJ1-2; TRBD1 might be the D (5 bases). With 3 bases removed from V and 4 bases from J, the gap between germline ends came to 12 bases. This CDR3 region has 13 residues. Germline values: CDR1 SQVTM, CDR2 ANQGSEA. CDR3 residues: CSVEKGSAYGYTF. The CDR3, as DNA: TGCAGCGTTGAGAAGGGGTCGGCCTATGGCTACACCTTC.

The V call is TRBV7-3, the J call TRBJ2-2, with 8 bases aligning to TRBD2. CDR1 and CDR2 from the germline V gene are SGHTA and FQGTGA. The CDR3 loop spans 17 amino acids. The trim removed 5 bases at V and 1 base at J, leaving 9 bases unmatched. CDR3 nucleotide sequence: TGTGCCAGCAGCCCCTCGAGCGGGGGAGGGAACACCGGGGAGCTGTTTTTT. Amino acids: CASSPSSGGGNTGELFF.